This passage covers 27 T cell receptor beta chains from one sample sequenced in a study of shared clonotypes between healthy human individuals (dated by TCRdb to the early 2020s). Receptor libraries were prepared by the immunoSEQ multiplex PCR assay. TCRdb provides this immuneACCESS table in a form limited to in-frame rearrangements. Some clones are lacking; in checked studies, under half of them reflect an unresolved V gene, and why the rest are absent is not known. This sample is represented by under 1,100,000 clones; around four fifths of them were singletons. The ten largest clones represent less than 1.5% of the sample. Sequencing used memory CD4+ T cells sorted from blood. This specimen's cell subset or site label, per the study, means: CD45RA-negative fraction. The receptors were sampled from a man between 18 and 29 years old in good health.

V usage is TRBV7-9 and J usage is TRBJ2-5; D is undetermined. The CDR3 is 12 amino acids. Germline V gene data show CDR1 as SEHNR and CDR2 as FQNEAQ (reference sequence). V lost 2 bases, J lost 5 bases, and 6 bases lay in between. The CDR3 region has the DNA TGTGCCAGCAGCTTAACCGCTGAGACCCAGTACTTC. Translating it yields CASSLTAETQYF.

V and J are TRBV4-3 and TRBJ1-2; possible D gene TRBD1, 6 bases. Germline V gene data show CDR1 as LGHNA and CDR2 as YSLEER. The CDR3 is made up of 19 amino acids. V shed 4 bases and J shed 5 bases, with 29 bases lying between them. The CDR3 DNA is TGCGCCAGCAGCCCGCAAGTGCCATGGGGGGCGCAAGGCCTTTATGGCTACACCTTC. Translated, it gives CASSPQVPWGAQGLYGYTF.

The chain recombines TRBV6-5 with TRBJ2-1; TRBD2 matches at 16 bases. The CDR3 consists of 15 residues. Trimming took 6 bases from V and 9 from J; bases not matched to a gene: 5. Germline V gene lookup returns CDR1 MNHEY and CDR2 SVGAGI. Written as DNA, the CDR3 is TGTGCCAGCAGGAGCGGGACTAGCGGGGGGGCTGAGCAGTTCTTC. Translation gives CASRSGTSGGAEQFF.

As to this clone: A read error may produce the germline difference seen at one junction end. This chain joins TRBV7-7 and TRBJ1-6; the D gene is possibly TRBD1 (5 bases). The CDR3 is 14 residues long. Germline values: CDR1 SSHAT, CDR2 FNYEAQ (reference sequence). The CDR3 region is CASSLPREHSPLHF. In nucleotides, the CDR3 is TGTGCTAGCAGCTTACCCAGGGAGCATTCACCCCTCCACTTT.

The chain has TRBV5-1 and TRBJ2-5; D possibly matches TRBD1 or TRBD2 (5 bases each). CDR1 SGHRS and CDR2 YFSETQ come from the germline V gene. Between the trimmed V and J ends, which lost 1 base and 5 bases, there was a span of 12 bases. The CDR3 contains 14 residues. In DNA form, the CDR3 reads TGCGCCAGCAGCTTGTTAGGTTGGGGGGAGACCCAGTACTTC. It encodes CASSLLGWGETQYF.

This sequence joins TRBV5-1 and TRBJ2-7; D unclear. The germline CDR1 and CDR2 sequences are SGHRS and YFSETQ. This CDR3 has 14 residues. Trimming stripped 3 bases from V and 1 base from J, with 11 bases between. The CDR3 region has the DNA TGCGCCAGCAGCTCCGGTTCCACGTCCTACGAGCAGTACTTC. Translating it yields CASSSGSTSYEQYF.

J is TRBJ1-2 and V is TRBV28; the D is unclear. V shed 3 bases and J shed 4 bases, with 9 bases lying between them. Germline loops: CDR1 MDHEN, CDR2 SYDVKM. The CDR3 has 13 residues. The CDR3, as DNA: TGTGCCAGCAGTTTTAGAGTAGGCTATGGCTACACCTTC. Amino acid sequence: CASSFRVGYGYTF.

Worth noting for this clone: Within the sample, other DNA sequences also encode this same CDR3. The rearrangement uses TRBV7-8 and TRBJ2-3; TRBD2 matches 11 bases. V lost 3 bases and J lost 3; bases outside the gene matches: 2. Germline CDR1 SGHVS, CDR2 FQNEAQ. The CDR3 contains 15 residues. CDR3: CASSLRTSGTDTQYF. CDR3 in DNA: TGTGCCAGCAGCTTGCGGACTAGCGGGACAGATACGCAGTATTTT.

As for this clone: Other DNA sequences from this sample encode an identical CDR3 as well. Written as DNA, the CDR3 is TGCGCCAGCAGCCAAGGCGAGGGCTACACTGAAGCTTTCTTT. Protein product: CASSQGEGYTEAFF. The chain has TRBV4-1 and TRBJ1-1; D is unresolved. The V and J ends lost 1 base and 3 bases respectively, with 9 bases between them. This CDR3 has 14 residues. Germline V CDR1 and CDR2: MGHRA, YSYEKL.

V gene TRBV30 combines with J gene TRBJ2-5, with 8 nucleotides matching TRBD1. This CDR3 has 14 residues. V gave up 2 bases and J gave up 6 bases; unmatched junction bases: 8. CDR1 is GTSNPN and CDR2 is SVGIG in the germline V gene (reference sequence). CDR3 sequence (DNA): TGTGCCTGGAGTTCACGACAGGGGACAAAGACCCAGTACTTC. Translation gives CAWSSRQGTKTQYF.

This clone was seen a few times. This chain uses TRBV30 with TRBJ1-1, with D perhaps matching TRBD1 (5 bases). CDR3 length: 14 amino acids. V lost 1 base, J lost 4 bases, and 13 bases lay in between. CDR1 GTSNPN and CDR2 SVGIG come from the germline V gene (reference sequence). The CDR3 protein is CAWSEKGQGTEAFF. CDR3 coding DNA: TGTGCCTGGAGTGAGAAGGGCCAGGGCACTGAAGCTTTCTTT.

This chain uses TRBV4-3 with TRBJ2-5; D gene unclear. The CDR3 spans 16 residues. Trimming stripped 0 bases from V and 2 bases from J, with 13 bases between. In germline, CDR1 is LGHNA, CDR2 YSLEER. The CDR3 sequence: CASSQDLVGLQETQYF. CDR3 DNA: TGCGCCAGCAGCCAAGATCTGGTAGGTCTGCAAGAGACCCAGTACTTC.

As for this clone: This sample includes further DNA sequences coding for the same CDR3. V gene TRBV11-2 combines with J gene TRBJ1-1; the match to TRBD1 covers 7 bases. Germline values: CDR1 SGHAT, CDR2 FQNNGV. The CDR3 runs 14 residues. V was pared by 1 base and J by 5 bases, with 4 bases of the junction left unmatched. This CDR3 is CASSLATGETEAFF. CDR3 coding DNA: TGTGCCAGCAGCTTAGCCACAGGGGAGACTGAAGCTTTCTTT.

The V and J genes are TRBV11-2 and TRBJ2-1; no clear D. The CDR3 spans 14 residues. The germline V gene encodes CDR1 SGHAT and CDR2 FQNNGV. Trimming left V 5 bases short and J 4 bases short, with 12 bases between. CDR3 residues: CASSLSSQYNEQFF. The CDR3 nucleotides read TGTGCCAGCAGCCTTTCCTCACAGTACAATGAGCAGTTCTTC.

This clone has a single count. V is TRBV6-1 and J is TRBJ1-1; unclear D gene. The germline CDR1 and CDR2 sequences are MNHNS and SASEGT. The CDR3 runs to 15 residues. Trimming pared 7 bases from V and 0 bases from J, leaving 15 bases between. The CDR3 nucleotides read TGTGCCAGCACTCGCCAGATTGAGATGAACACTGAAGCTTTCTTT. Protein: CASTRQIEMNTEAFF.

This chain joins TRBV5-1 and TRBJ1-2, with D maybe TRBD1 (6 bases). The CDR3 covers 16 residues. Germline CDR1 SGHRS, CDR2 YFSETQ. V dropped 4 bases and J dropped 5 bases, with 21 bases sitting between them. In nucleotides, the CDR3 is TGCGCCAGCAGCCCGTCCTGGCAGGGGCTATGGTATGGCTACACCTTC. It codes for CASSPSWQGLWYGYTF.

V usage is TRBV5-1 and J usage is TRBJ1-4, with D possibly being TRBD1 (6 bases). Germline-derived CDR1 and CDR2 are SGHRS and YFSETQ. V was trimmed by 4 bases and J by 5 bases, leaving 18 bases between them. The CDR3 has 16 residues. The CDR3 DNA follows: TGCGCCAGCAGCCTGGAAACAGGGACGAGAAATGAAAAACTGTTTTTT. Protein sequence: CASSLETGTRNEKLFF.

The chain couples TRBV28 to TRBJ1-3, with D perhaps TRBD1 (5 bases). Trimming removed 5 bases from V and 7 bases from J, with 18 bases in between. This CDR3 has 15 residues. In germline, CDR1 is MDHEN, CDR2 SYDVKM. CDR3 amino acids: CASSTPPGGVNTIYF. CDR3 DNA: TGTGCCAGCAGTACCCCCCCGGGGGGGGTCAACACCATATATTTT.

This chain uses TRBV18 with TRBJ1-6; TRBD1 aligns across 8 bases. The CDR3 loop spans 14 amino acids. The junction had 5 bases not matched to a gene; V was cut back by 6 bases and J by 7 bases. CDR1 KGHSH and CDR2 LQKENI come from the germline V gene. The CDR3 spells CASSASGGNSPLHF. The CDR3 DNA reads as TGTGCCAGCTCTGCGTCAGGGGGCAATTCACCCCTCCACTTT.

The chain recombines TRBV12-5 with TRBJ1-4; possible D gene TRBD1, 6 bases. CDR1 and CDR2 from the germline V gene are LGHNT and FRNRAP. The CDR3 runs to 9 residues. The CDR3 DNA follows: TGTGCAATAAGGGGGGAGGTGTTTTTT. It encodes CAIRGEVFF.

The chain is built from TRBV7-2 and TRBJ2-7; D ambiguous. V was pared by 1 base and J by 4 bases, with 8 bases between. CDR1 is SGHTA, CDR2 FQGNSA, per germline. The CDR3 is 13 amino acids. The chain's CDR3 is CASSLGPLYEQYF. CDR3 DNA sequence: TGTGCCAGCAGCTTAGGGCCGCTATACGAGCAGTACTTC.

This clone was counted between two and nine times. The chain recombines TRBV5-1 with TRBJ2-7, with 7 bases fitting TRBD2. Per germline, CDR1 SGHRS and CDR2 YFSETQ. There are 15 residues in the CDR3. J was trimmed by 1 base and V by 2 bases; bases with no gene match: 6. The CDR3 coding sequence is TGCGCCAGCAGCTTTGCGCGGGAGTTGTCCTACGAGCAGTACTTC. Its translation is CASSFARELSYEQYF.

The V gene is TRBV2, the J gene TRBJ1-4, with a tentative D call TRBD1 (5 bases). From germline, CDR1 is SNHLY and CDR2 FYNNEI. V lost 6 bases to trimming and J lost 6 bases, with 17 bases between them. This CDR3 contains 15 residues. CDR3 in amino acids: CASRGRQGGDEKLFF. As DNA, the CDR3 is TGTGCCAGCAGGGGACGCCAGGGAGGGGATGAAAAACTGTTTTTT.

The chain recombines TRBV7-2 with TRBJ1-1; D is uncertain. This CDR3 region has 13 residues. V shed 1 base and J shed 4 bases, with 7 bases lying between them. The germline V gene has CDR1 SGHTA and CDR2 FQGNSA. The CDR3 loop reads CASSLEMFTEAFF. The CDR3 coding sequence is TGTGCCAGCAGCTTAGAAATGTTCACTGAAGCTTTCTTT. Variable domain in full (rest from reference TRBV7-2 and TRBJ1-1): GAGVSQSPSNKVTEKGKDVELRCDPISGHTALYWYRQSLGQGLEFLIYFQGNSAPDKSGLPSDRFSAERTGGSVSTLTIQRTQQEDSAVYLCASSLEMFTEAFFGQGTRLTVV.

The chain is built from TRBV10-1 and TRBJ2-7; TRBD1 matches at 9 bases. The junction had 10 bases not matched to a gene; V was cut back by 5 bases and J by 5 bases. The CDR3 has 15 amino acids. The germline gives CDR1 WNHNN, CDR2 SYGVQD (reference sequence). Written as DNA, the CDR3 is TGCGCCAGCAGTAAGGGACAGGGCGATATCAACGAGCAGTACTTC. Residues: CASSKGQGDINEQYF.

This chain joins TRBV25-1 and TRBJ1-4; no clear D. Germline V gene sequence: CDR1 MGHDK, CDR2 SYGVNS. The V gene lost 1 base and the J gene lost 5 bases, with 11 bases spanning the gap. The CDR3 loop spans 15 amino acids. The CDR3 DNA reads TGTGCCAGCAGTGAATTAGGCAAAACCAATGAAAAACTGTTTTTT. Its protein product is CASSELGKTNEKLFF.

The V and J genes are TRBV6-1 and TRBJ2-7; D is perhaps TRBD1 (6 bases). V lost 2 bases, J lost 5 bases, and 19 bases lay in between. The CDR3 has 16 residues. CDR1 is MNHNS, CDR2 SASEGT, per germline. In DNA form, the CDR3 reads TGTGCCAGCAGTGAATGGGTTGGGCAGGGGAGTGACGAGCAGTACTTC. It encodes CASSEWVGQGSDEQYF.